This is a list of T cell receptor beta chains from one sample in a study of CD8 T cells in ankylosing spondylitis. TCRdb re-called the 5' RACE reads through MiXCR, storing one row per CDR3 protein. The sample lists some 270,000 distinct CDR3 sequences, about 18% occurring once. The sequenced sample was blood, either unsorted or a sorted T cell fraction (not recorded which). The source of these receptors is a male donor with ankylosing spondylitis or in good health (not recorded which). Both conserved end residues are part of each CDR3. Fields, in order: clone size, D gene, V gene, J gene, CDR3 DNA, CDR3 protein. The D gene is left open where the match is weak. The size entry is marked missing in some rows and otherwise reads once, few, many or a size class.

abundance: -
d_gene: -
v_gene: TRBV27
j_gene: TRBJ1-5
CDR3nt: TGTGCCAGCAGTTTAAGGCCGGATCAGCCCCAGCATTTT
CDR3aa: CASSLRPDQPQHF

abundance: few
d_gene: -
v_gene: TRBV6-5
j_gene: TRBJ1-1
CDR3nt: TGTGCCAGCAGTTACACGACAGGACTCGAAGCTTTCTTT
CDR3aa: CASSYTTGLEAFF

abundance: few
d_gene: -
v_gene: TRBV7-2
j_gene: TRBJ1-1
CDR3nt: TGTGCCAGCAGCTTACCCGAGACGGGTAACACTGAAGCTTTCTTT
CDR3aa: CASSLPETGNTEAFF

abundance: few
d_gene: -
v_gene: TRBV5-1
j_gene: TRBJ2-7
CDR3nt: TGCGCCAGCAGCTTTGAGGTCGACTCCTACGAGCAGTACTTC
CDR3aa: CASSFEVDSYEQYF

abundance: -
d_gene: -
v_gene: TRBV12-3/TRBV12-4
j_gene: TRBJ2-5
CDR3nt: TGTGCCAGCAGAGACCGGGACGCCATCCAGTACTTC
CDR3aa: CASRDRDAIQYF

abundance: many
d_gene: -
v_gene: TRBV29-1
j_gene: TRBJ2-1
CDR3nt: TGCAGCGTTGAAGATTATACTAGTGAGGGTAATGAGCAGTTCTTC
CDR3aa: CSVEDYTSEGNEQFF

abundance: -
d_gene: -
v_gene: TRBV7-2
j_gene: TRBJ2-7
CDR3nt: TGTGCCAGCAGCGAACCGGGACCCCAAAGGGTCGAGCAGTACTTC
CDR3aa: CASSEPGPQRVEQYF

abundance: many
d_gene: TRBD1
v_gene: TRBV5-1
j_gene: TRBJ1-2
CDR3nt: TGCGCCAGCAGCTTGGCCGGGACAGGGGAACGGGCGAACTATGGCTACACCTTC
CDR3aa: CASSLAGTGERANYGYTF

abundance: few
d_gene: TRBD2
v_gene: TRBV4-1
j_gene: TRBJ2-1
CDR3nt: TGCGCCAGCAGCCAAGGGACTAGCGGGTTTTACAATGAGCAGTTCTTC
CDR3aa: CASSQGTSGFYNEQFF

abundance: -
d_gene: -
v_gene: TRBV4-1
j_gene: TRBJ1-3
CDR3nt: TGCGCCAGCAGCCAGGGGGGGGTGCCCTCTGGAAACACCATATATTTT
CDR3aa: CASSQGGVPSGNTIYF

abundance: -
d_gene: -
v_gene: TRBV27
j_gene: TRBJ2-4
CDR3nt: TGTGCCAGCAGTTTATCTTCCAGGGTGGCATTGGAAAACATTCAGTACTTC
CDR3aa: CASSLSSRVALENIQYF

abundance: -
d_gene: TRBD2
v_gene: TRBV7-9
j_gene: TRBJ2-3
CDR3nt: TGTGCCAGCAGCCTCTACGGACTAGCGGGATTGAAAAATACGCAGTATTTT
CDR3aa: CASSLYGLAGLKNTQYF

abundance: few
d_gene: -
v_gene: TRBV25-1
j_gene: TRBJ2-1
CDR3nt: TGTGCCAGCAGTGTTCTCAATGAGCAGTTCTTC
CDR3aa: CASSVLNEQFF

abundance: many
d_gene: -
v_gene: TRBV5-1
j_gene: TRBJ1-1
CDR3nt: TGCGCCAGCAGCAGGGGGGATAACACTGAAGCTTTCTTT
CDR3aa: CASSRGDNTEAFF

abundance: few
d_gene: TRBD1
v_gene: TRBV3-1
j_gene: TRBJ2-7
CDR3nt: TGTGCCAGCAGCCCAGGTAGGGGGCTCAACTCCTACGAGCAGTACTTC
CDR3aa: CASSPGRGLNSYEQYF

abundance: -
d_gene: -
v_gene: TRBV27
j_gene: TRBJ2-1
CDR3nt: TGTGCCAGCAGTTTGTCTAGCGTAGACAATGAGCAGTTCTTC
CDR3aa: CASSLSSVDNEQFF

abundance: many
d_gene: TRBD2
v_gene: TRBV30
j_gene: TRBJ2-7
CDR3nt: TGTGCCTGGAGTGCCCTTAGCGGGGTAAGCTCCTACGAGCAGTACTTC
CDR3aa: CAWSALSGVSSYEQYF

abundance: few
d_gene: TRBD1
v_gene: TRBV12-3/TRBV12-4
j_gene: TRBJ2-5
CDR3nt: TGTGCCAGCAGTTTCAGGGACAGGGGGCGAAGGGAGACCCAGTACTTC
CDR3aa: CASSFRDRGRRETQYF

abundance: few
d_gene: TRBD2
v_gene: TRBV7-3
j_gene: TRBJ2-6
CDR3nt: TGTGCCAGCAGCACCGGACTAGCGGGAAACCCTGGGGCCAACGTCCTGACTTTC
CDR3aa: CASSTGLAGNPGANVLTF

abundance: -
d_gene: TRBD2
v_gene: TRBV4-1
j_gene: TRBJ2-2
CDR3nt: TGCGCCGGCGGACTAGCGGGAGGGCTTAACACCGGGGAGCTGTTTTTT
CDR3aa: CAGGLAGGLNTGELFF

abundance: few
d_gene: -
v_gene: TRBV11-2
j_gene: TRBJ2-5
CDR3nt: TGTGCCAGCAGGTCTAGCAGGGGACCTCTGGAGACCCAGTACTTC
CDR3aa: CASRSSRGPLETQYF

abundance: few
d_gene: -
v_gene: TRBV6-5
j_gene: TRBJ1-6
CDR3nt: TGTGCCAGCAGTTACGTGGCGGGGGCTGTGAGTTCACCCCTCCACTTT
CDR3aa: CASSYVAGAVSSPLHF

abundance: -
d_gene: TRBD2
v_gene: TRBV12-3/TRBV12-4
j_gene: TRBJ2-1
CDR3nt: TGTGCCAGCAGTTTAGCGCCAGGGACTAGCGCAGCAATTGGACAGTTCTTC
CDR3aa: CASSLAPGTSAAIGQFF

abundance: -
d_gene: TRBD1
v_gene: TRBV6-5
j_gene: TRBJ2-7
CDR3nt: TGTGCCAGCAGTTTCCCTGGGACAGATTTCTACGAGCAGTACTTC
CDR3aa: CASSFPGTDFYEQYF

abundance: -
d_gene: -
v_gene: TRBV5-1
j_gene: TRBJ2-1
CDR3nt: TGCGCCAGCAGCTTGTTTTATTTGAATGAGCAGTTCTTC
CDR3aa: CASSLFYLNEQFF

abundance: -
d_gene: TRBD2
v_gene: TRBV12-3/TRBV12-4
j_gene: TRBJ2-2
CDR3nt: TGTGCCAGCACCTCTAGCGGGAGGGCCACCGGGGAGCTGTTTTTT
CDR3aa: CASTSSGRATGELFF

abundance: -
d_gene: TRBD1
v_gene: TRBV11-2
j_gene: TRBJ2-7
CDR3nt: TGTGCCAGCAGCTTAGCCGACAGGGGCGGAAAGCAGTACTTC
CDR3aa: CASSLADRGGKQYF